These 2 T cell receptor beta chains were all obtained from the same sample, sequenced in a study of cytomegalovirus exposure and HLA in healthy donors. The data were produced by immunoSEQ multiplex PCR, yet TCRdb's version contains in-frame clones alone and is incomplete. The data show 57,000 or so clones, 90% to 96% seen once. Material: PBMCs. The receptors come from a man younger than 35 in good health and CMV-seronegative.

The DNA of the CDR3 is TGCGCCAGCAGCGGATTAGCGGGCAAAAGCGCTAGCACAGATACGCAGTATTTT. The encoded protein is CASSGLAGKSASTDTQYF. The chain recombines TRBV5-1 with TRBJ2-3; 7 bases line up with TRBD2. Germline V gene lookup returns CDR1 SGHRS and CDR2 YFSETQ. The CDR3 contains 18 residues. V gave up 4 bases and J gave up 0 bases; unmatched junction bases: 14.

The chain combines TRBV6-1 with TRBJ2-1; 7 bases match TRBD2. Germline lookup yields CDR1 MNHNS and CDR2 SASEGT. There are 12 residues in the CDR3. The junction had 6 bases not matched to a gene; V was cut back by 7 bases and J by 9 bases. CDR3 in DNA: TGTGCCAGCATGGGGGGGTATAGTGAGCAGTTCTTC. Translation: CASMGGYSEQFF.